Shown below are 3 T cell receptor beta chains from a single sample sequenced in a study of regulatory T cells in long-lasting Graves disease. Researchers made TCR beta libraries by using iRepertoire HTBI primers and running Arm-PCR on CDR3 regions. Each CDR3 protein gets one entry after TCRdb re-called the multiplex PCR reads with MiXCR. Of some 370,000 distinct CDR3 sequences listed, 20% to 25% are singletons. The sample's time point: persistent/refractory GD, antithyroid drugs over 5 years with positive TRAb. The TCR library was prepared using RNA isolated from PBMCs. This sample comprised peripheral blood mononuclear cells (PBMCs), obtained when the disease was refractory, from a patient treated with antithyroid drugs. The receptors were sampled from a woman aged 40 to 50 with Graves disease.

About this clonotype itself: Relative to the germline gene, one junction end is altered; a read error may explain this. This chain connects TRBV10-3 to TRBJ2-2; weak D call: TRBD1 (7 bases). This CDR3 spans 16 amino acids. Per germline, CDR1 ENHRY and CDR2 SYGVKD. The CDR3: CAIGEGAREETGELFF. In DNA, the CDR3 is TGTGCCATCGGTGAGGGGGCTAGGGAGGAAACCGGGGAGCTGTTTTTT.

This clonotype was seen a handful of times. This sequence joins TRBV6-1 and TRBJ1-4, with 8 bases matching TRBD1. Unmatched junction bases numbered 6, after V lost 6 bases and J lost 6 bases. This CDR3 is 14 amino acids long. Germline V CDR1 and CDR2: MNHNS, SASEGT. The CDR3: CASSPGGADEKLFF. In DNA, the CDR3 is TGTGCCAGCAGCCCAGGGGGCGCCGATGAAAAACTGTTTTTT.

In this sample, this clonotype turned up many times. V usage is TRBV11-2 and J usage is TRBJ2-7, with 14 positions matching TRBD2. The germline CDR1 and CDR2 sequences are SGHAT and FQNNGV. V was clipped by 4 bases and J by 3 bases; unmatched bases: 5. This CDR3 contains 16 residues. The CDR3 protein is CASSSRTSGRIYEQYF. The CDR3 nucleotides are TGTGCCAGCAGCTCCCGGACTAGCGGGAGGATCTACGAGCAGTACTTC.